The clone carrying this T cell receptor (beta chain) appeared a few times. Genomic DNA acted as the template from which TCR beta VDJ combination and CDR3 sequence profiling were carried out. TCRdb called the reads again in MiXCR, with one record for every CDR3 protein. The table includes about 160,000 distinct CDR3 sequences, 60% to 80% detected once. Between the trimmed V and J ends, which lost 5 bases and 1 base, there was a span of 11 bases. Germline CDR1 reads SGHAT; CDR2 reads FQNNGV. The CDR3 sequence is 14 residues long. This record belongs to a study of CD8+CD57+ T cells in acquired aplastic anemia. Sequenced patients had shown CD8+CD57+ cell expansion by flow cytometry. Severe acquired aplastic anemia was diagnosed in all patients.

The receptor was derived from a human donor with aplastic anemia. The rearrangement joins TRBV11-2 to TRBJ2-5; D is unclear. Sequencing used sorted CD4+, CD8+, or CD8+CD57+ T cells (not recorded which) from PBMCs. CDR3 loop: CASSPRGIQETQYF. CDR3 sequence (DNA): TGTGCCAGCAGCCCGAGAGGAATCCAAGAGACCCAGTACTTC. The full variable domain, its missing parts supplied by reference TRBV11-2 and TRBJ2-5, is EAGVAQSPRYKIIEKRQSVAFWCNPISGHATLYWYQQILGQGPKLLIQFQNNGVVDDSQLPKDRFSAERLKGVDSTLKIQPAKLEDSAVYLCASSPRGIQETQYFGPGTRLLVL.